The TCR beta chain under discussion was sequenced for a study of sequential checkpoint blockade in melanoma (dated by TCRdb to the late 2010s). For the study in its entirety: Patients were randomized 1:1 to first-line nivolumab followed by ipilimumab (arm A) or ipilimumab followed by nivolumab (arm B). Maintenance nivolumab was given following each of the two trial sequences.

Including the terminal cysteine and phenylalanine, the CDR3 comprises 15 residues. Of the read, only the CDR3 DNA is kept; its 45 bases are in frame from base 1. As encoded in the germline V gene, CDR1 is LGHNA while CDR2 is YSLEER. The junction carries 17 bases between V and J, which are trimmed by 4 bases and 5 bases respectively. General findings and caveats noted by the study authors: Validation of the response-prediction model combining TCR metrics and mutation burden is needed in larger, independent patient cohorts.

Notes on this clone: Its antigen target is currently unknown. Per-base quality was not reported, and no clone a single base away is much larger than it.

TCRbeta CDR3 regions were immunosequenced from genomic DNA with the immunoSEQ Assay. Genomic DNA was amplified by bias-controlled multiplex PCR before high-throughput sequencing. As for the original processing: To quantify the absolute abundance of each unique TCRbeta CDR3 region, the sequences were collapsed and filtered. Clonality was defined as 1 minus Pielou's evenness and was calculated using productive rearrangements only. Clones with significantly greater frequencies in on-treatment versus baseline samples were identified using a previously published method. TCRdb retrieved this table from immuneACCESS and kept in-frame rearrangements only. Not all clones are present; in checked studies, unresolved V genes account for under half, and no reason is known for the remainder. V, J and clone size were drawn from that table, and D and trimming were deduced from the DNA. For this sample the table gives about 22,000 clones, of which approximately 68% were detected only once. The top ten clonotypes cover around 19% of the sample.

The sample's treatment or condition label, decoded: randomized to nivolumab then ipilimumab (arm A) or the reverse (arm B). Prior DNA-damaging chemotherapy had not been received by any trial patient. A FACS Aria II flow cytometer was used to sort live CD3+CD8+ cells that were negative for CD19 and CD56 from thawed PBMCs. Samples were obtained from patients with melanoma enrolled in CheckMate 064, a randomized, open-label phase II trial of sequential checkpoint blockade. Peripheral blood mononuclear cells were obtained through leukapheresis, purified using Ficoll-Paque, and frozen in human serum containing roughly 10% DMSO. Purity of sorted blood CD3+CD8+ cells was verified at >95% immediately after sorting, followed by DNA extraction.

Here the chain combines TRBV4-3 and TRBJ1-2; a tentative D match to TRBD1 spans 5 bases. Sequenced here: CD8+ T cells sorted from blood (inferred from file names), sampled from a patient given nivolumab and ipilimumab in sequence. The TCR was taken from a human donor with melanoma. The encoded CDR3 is CASSPIGGTRYGYTF. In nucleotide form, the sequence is TGCGCCAGCAGCCCCATCGGGGGGACTCGGTATGGCTACACCTTC.